This TCR beta chain was sequenced during a study of T cell repertoires in cytomegalovirus infection (dated by TCRdb to the late 2010s). Looking at the study overall: Peptide stimulations targeted recently identified HLA-C-restricted CMV epitopes, whose presentation resists viral immunomodulation, together with well-studied HLA-B-restricted epitopes. The HLA type of each donor mattered for the analysis, because public TCR beta signatures pointed to carriage of CMV infection along with the matching HLA type.

Study-wide conclusions, independent of this receptor: Carriers of CMV infection plus the relevant HLA type were discriminated by the cumulative frequency of public TCR beta family members in the study cohort and in an independent roughly 340-donor cohort. The ex vivo response was dominated by HLA-C-restricted CMV-specific TCR beta clonotypes, which also provided the single most frequent clonotype in two of eight donors.

Instrument on record: Illumina HiSeq 1500. TCRdb took the public reads, trimmed them with fastp at Q25, ran MiXCR for clone calling and kept in-frame beta chains. Duplicate CDR3 protein sequences are folded into a single record with the most common DNA and genes. The sample records tens of thousands of distinct CDR3 sequences, roughly a quarter of which are singletons. The ten largest clones capture around 50% of the sample. Trimmed from V: 6 bases; trimmed from J: 6 bases; junction bases lacking a gene match: 20. The cysteine opens and the phenylalanine closes a CDR3 of 18 amino acids. The read is trimmed to its CDR3 DNA, 54 bases read in frame from base 1. CDR1 and CDR2, per the germline V gene (reference sequence), are DFQATT and SNEGSKA. The meaning of the sample's treatment or condition label: in vitro stimulation with specific CMV peptide epitopes to enrich CMV-specific T cells. Worth noting for this clonotype: Which antigen it targets is not known. The sample holds no much larger clone one base away, and base qualities are not on file.

This receptor chain uses TRBV20-1 and TRBJ2-1; TRBD1 lines up with 10 middle nucleotides. The specimen comprised CD8+ T cells from cultured PBMCs, sampled from culture after CMV antigen stimulation. The sequence was obtained from a human donor in good health (CMV status not recorded). Some clones in this sample may be carry-over from other donors' samples. The sequenced DNA is TGCAGTGCACCGGACAGGGGGTCTGGCGTCCCCTTAACCAATGAGCAGTTCTTC. Its translation is CSAPDRGSGVPLTNEQFF.